Presented here are 10 T cell receptor beta chains from one specimen sequenced in a study of T cell repertoires in ileal Crohn's disease. Regarding time point: neoterminal ileum biopsy at postoperative endoscopy, about 6 months after surgery. Sequencing used immunoSEQ multiplex PCR; TCRdb keeps in-frame clones, though not all of them. The table includes roughly 4,900 clones, 78% detected once. The sample consisted of ileal tissue. All receptors come from an adult with Crohn's disease.

This sequence joins TRBV5-4 and TRBJ1-3; D perhaps matches TRBD1 (5 bases). CDR1 and CDR2 (germline): SGHNT, YYREEE (reference sequence). Trimming removed 4 bases at V and 4 bases at J, with 18 bases between. The length of the CDR3 is 16 residues. The CDR3 protein is CASSPGGGLSGNTIYF. DNA for the CDR3: TGTGCCAGCAGCCCCGGGGGGGGTCTATCGGGAAACACCATATATTTT.

The CDR3 loop reads CASSPGNGGTDGYTF. The CDR3 nucleotides are TGTGCCAGCAGCCCGGGAAACGGGGGTACAGATGGCTACACCTTC. J is TRBJ1-2 and V is TRBV7-9, with D possibly being TRBD1 (5 bases). This CDR3 is 15 amino acids long. The germline gives CDR1 SEHNR, CDR2 FQNEAQ (reference sequence). V was trimmed by 5 bases and J by 6 bases, leaving 19 bases between them. Full variable domain (rest looked up from reference TRBV7-9 and TRBJ1-2): DTGVSQNPRHKITKRGQNVTFRCDPISEHNRLYWYRQTLGQGPEFLTYFQNEAQLEKSRLLSDRFSAERPKGSFSTLEIQRTEQGDSAMYLCASSPGNGGTDGYTFGSGTRLTVV.

CDR3 residues: CASSANGQGQFF. The CDR3 DNA reads as TGTGCCAGCAGCGCAAACGGACAGGGGCAGTTCTTC. The genes are TRBV11-2 and TRBJ2-1; 8 positions agree with TRBD1. This CDR3 has 12 amino acids. The germline V gene encodes CDR1 SGHAT and CDR2 FQNNGV. V lost 5 bases to trimming and J lost 12 bases; unmatched junction nucleotides: 6.

The chain couples TRBV4-3 to TRBJ1-4; TRBD1 matches 8 bases. With 3 bases clipped from V and 4 bases from J, the junction kept 4 bases outside the gene matches. The CDR3 has 15 amino acids. Germline loops: CDR1 LGHNA, CDR2 YSLEER. The CDR3 sequence: CASSHRQGLNEKLFF. CDR3 DNA: TGCGCCAGCAGCCACAGACAGGGGCTTAATGAAAAACTGTTTTTT.

The chain recombines TRBV4-1 with TRBJ1-2; tentative D call: TRBD1 (6 bases). Germline values: CDR1 MGHRA, CDR2 YSYEKL. Trimming took 3 bases from V and 0 from J, leaving 8 bases between them. CDR3 length equals 14 residues. The CDR3 region has the DNA TGCGCCAGCAGCCACGGGACATCTAACTATGGCTACACCTTC. It encodes CASSHGTSNYGYTF.

V gene TRBV5-1 combines with J gene TRBJ2-1; 11 bases are a match to TRBD2. This CDR3 comprises 16 residues. CDR1 SGHRS and CDR2 YFSETQ come from the germline V gene. V shed 4 bases and J 4 bases; nucleotides not matched to a gene: 7. This CDR3 is CASSSSGGVYYNEQFF. For the CDR3, the DNA is TGCGCCAGCAGCAGTAGCGGGGGGGTATATTACAATGAGCAGTTCTTC.

This rearrangement joins TRBV5-4 to TRBJ2-3; TRBD2 agrees at 14 bases. This CDR3 contains 16 residues. V was pared by 2 bases and J by 6 bases, with 5 bases of the junction left unmatched. Germline values: CDR1 SGHNT, CDR2 YYREEE (reference sequence). The CDR3 loop is CASSLGGLAGVDTQYF. In DNA, the CDR3 is TGTGCCAGCAGCTTAGGGGGACTAGCGGGGGTGGATACGCAGTATTTT.

This clone turned up a few times. The V and J genes are TRBV5-6 and TRBJ1-2, with D possibly being TRBD1 (6 bases). CDR1 is SGHDT and CDR2 is YYEEEE in the germline V gene. CDR3 size: 14 residues. The V end was cut by 4 bases, the J end by 8 bases, with 18 bases between. CDR3 in DNA: TGTGCCAGCAGCCTAGAAACAGGGCTCGGCGGCTACACCTTC. Amino acid sequence: CASSLETGLGGYTF.

The V gene is TRBV2, the J gene TRBJ1-5; D gene uncertain. CDR1 SNHLY and CDR2 FYNNEI come from the germline V gene. The V end was cut by 1 base, the J end by 7 bases, with 11 bases between. This CDR3 is 14 amino acids long. CDR3 loop: CASSEGGGRQPQHF. DNA of the CDR3: TGTGCCAGCAGTGAAGGGGGAGGGAGGCAGCCCCAGCATTTT.

The chain employs TRBV25-1 and TRBJ1-3, with 8 bases matching TRBD1. V was clipped by 7 bases and J by 4 bases; unmatched bases: 6. Germline V gene data show CDR1 as MGHDK and CDR2 as SYGVNS. This CDR3 has 14 residues. The CDR3 nucleotides read TGTGCCAGCACCCGGACAGGGACAGGAAACACCATATATTTT. This gives the protein CASTRTGTGNTIYF.